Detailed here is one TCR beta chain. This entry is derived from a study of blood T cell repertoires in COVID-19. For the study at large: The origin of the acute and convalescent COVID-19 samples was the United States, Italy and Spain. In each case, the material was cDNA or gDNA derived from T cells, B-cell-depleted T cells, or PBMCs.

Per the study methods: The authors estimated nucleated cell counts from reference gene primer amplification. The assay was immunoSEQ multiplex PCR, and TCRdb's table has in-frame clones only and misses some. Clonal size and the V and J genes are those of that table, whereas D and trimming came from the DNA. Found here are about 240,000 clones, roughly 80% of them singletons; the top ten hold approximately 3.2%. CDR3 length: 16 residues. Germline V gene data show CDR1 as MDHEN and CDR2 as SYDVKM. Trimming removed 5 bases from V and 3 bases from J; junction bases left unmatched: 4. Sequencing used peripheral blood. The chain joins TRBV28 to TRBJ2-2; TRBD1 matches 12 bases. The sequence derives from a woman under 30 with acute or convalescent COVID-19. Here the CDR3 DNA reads TGTGCCAGCAGTCGGGACAGGGGGCCGGACACCGGGGAGCTGTTTTTT. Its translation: CASSRDRGPDTGELFF.